A selection of T cell receptor beta chains follows, all from one sample in a study of regulatory T cells in long-lasting Graves disease. Each CDR3 protein gets one entry after TCRdb re-called the multiplex PCR reads with MiXCR. This sample has under 300,000 distinct CDR3 sequences, with roughly a fifth found just once. Specimen: peripheral blood mononuclear cells (PBMCs), collected at new diagnosis, from a patient treated with antithyroid drugs. The receptors derive from a female donor with Graves disease. Both conserved end residues are part of each CDR3. D genes are given only for firm matches. A row's size may be missing; if present it is once, few, many or a size class.

j_gene | abundance | len | d_gene | v_gene | CDR3aa | CDR3nt
TRBJ2-2 | many | 13 | . | TRBV6-5 | CASSLHRGGELFF | TGTGCCAGCAGTTTGCATAGAGGCGGGGAGCTGTTTTTT
TRBJ1-5 | once | 15 | TRBD1 | TRBV28 | CASSHGQGGNQPQHF | TGTGCCAGCAGCCACGGACAGGGGGGAAATCAGCCCCAGCATTTT
TRBJ2-5 | many | 13 | . | TRBV2 | CASSGQSQETQYF | TGTGCCAGCAGTGGACAGTCCCAAGAGACCCAGTACTTC
TRBJ2-7 | few | 16 | TRBD2 | TRBV6-2/TRBV6-3 | CASSPGLAGVKDEQYF | TGTGCCAGCAGCCCCGGACTAGCGGGAGTGAAGGACGAGCAGTACTTC
TRBJ2-7 | few | 14 | TRBD2 | TRBV4-2 | CASSPGLDDYEQYF | TGTGCCAGCAGCCCGGGACTAGACGACTACGAGCAGTACTTC
TRBJ2-4 | many | 16 | TRBD2 | TRBV3-1 | CASRNSGGAGENIQYF | TGTGCCAGCAGAAATAGCGGGGGGGCGGGTGAAAACATTCAGTACTTC
TRBJ2-3 | . | 17 | TRBD2 | TRBV24-1 | CATSDLLAGGLADTQYF | TGTGCCACCAGTGATTTGCTAGCGGGGGGGCTCGCAGATACGCAGTATTTT
TRBJ1-4 | . | 16 | TRBD1 | TRBV6-2/TRBV6-3 | CASSYDETGDDEKLFF | TGTGCCAGCAGTTACGACGAGACAGGGGACGATGAAAAACTGTTTTTT
TRBJ1-1 | many | 13 | . | TRBV28 | CASSSVGNIEAFF | TGTGCCAGCAGTTCGGTGGGGAATATTGAAGCTTTCTTT
TRBJ1-2 | . | 14 | . | TRBV12-3/TRBV12-4 | CASRLARVNYGYTF | TGTGCCAGCAGGCTCGCCAGGGTGAACTATGGCTACACCTTC
TRBJ2-7 | many | 15 | . | TRBV7-2 | CASSLVGVEGSQQYF | TGTGCCAGCAGCTTAGTCGGAGTGGAAGGGTCGCAGCAGTACTTC
TRBJ2-7 | many | 14 | . | TRBV11-1 | CASSLMGEAGEQYF | TGTGCCAGCAGCTTAATGGGGGAGGCCGGCGAGCAGTACTTC
TRBJ2-2 | many | 14 | TRBD2 | TRBV2 | CASHTGGWTGELFF | TGTGCCAGTCACACGGGAGGTTGGACCGGGGAGCTGTTTTTT
TRBJ1-2 | many | 14 | . | TRBV18 | CASSPSRQTYGYTF | TGTGCCAGCTCACCATCTCGACAGACCTATGGCTACACCTTC
TRBJ1-6 | many | 13 | . | TRBV20-1 | CSARVGPSSPLHF | TGCAGTGCTAGAGTTGGGCCGAGCTCACCCCTCCACTTT
TRBJ2-3 | many | 15 | TRBD2 | TRBV4-1 | CASSQPGLATDTQYF | TGCGCCAGCAGCCAACCCGGACTAGCGACAGATACGCAGTATTTT
TRBJ2-7 | many | 14 | . | TRBV7-2 | CASSFSPSPYEQYF | TGTGCCAGCAGCTTTTCGCCCTCCCCTTACGAGCAGTACTTC
TRBJ1-2 | few | 17 | . | TRBV7-9 | CASSLNLRPRGGYGYTF | TGTGCCAGCAGCTTAAACCTCAGACCCAGGGGTGGCTATGGCTACACCTTC
TRBJ1-4 | many | 15 | . | TRBV7-3 | CASSQIKGANEKLFF | TGCGCCAGCAGCCAAATCAAGGGGGCTAATGAAAAACTGTTTTTT
TRBJ1-1 | many | 14 | . | TRBV5-6 | CASSLGQMNTEAFF | TGCGCCAGCAGCCTAGGACAGATGAACACTGAAGCTTTCTTT
TRBJ2-1 | many | 16 | TRBD2 | TRBV15 | CATSRRTSGNHNEQFF | TGTGCCACCAGCAGGCGGACTAGCGGGAACCACAATGAGCAGTTCTTC
TRBJ2-7 | . | 13 | TRBD1 | TRBV7-9 | CASRTGTAWEQYF | TGTGCCAGTCGGACCGGGACAGCGTGGGAGCAGTACTTC
TRBJ1-6 | few | 15 | . | TRBV27 | CASSPTGRSNSPLHF | TGTGCCAGCAGTCCCACAGGGAGGAGCAATTCACCCCTCCACTTT
TRBJ2-1 | many | 15 | TRBD2 | TRBV7-8 | CASSRGPSGDDEQFF | TGTGCCAGCAGCAGAGGTCCTAGCGGGGACGATGAGCAGTTCTTC
TRBJ2-4 | . | 14 | TRBD2 | TRBV3-1 | CASSTRGGGNIQYF | TGTGCCAGCAGCACCCGCGGGGGGGGAAACATTCAGTACTTC
TRBJ2-2 | . | 13 | . | TRBV6-1 | CASSAGGTGELFF | TGTGCCAGCAGTGCTGGGGGTACCGGGGAGCTGTTTTTT
TRBJ1-5 | . | 15 | . | TRBV6-2/TRBV6-3 | CASSYSTRGNQPQHF | TGTGCCAGCAGTTACTCGACCAGGGGCAATCAGCCCCAGCATTTT
TRBJ1-2 | many | 13 | . | TRBV27 | CATAGSSVSGYTF | TGTGCCACCGCAGGGTCCTCCGTCTCTGGCTACACCTTC
TRBJ1-2 | few | 15 | . | TRBV27 | CASSLYAQGSYGYTF | TGTGCCAGCAGTTTATACGCCCAAGGGAGTTATGGCTACACCTTC
TRBJ2-1 | few | 16 | TRBD2 | TRBV29-1 | CGVKGLAGGWGNEQFF | TGCGGCGTTAAGGGACTAGCGGGGGGCTGGGGGAATGAGCAGTTCTTC
TRBJ1-4 | once | 14 | TRBD1 | TRBV29-1 | CSGRDRGPGEKLFF | TGCAGCGGGCGGGACAGGGGGCCCGGTGAAAAACTGTTTTTT